These T cell receptor beta chains were read from a single sample in a study of PD-L1 blockade in urothelial cancer. Data came from immunoSEQ multiplex PCR; TCRdb stores just in-frame clones and leaves some out. The sample consists of 50,000 or so clones, around 88% of them appearing once. The source was PBMCs, collected around atezolizumab (anti-PD-L1) treatment. Receptors were obtained from a man between 60 and 75 years old with urothelial cancer. Each CDR3 is given with its conserved first and last residue. The order of the fields is J gene, V gene, D gene, clone size, CDR3 protein, CDR3 DNA. D genes are given only for firm matches. For some rows the clone size is stated as once, few or many, or as a class when expanded; others skip it.

>TRBJ2-7|TRBV27|TRBD2|-
CASSSLLRVAGAYEQYF
TGTGCCAGCAGTTCCCTCCTCCGGGTAGCGGGGGCCTACGAGCAGTACTTC
>TRBJ2-7|TRBV6-5|-|-
CASSNRLFPYEQYF
TGTGCCAGCAGTAACAGGCTATTCCCCTACGAGCAGTACTTC
>TRBJ1-6|TRBV9|-|-
CASSVGGYRNSPLHF
TGTGCCAGCAGCGTAGGAGGGTATAGGAATTCACCCCTCCACTTT
>TRBJ1-4|TRBV2|-|few
CASSNPTRGDEKLFF
TGTGCCAGCAGTAACCCGACACGGGGGGATGAAAAACTGTTTTTT
>TRBJ2-1|TRBV6-6|TRBD2|-
CASSYGLAGGYNEQFF
TGTGCCAGCAGTTACGGACTAGCGGGGGGATACAATGAGCAGTTCTTC
>TRBJ2-5|TRBV5-6|TRBD2|-
CASSWVGSGGARETQYF
TGTGCCAGCAGCTGGGTAGGAAGCGGGGGGGCCCGTGAGACCCAGTACTTC
>TRBJ2-1|TRBV5-1|-|-
CASSLVAGIGPNEQFF
TGCGCCAGCAGCTTGGTTGCGGGTATCGGACCCAATGAGCAGTTCTTC
>TRBJ2-7|TRBV30|-|-
CAWTERGYEQYF
TGTGCCTGGACTGAAAGGGGCTACGAGCAGTACTTC
>TRBJ1-2|TRBV6-1|-|few
CASLGQGNVYGYTF
TGTGCCAGCCTCGGACAAGGGAATGTCTATGGCTACACCTTC
>TRBJ2-1|TRBV28|TRBD1|-
CASRDYRDRGPAMNNEQFF
TGTGCCAGCAGGGACTACCGGGACAGGGGGCCTGCGATGAACAATGAGCAGTTCTTC
>TRBJ1-1|TRBV29-1|TRBD1|-
CSAAAGTGWFTEAFF
TGCAGCGCTGCAGCCGGGACAGGGTGGTTCACTGAAGCTTTCTTT
>TRBJ2-2|TRBV9|TRBD2|-
CASSGPRGANTGELFF
TGTGCCAGCAGCGGCCCCCGGGGGGCGAACACCGGGGAGCTGTTTTTT
>TRBJ2-1|TRBV5-1|TRBD1|-
CASAPGGSYNEQFF
TGCGCCAGCGCTCCAGGGGGATCGTACAATGAGCAGTTCTTC
>TRBJ1-2|TRBV5-4|TRBD1|-
CASSLDPRDRQNYGYTF
TGTGCCAGCAGCTTGGACCCTAGGGACAGACAGAACTATGGCTACACCTTC
>TRBJ1-5|TRBV6-1|-|-
CASSEGGRWNQPQHF
TGTGCCAGCAGTGAGGGGGGGCGGTGGAATCAGCCCCAGCATTTT
>TRBJ1-5|TRBV5-6|-|-
CASSRRGQPQHF
TGTGCCAGCAGCCGGAGGGGTCAGCCCCAGCATTTT
>TRBJ2-3|TRBV4-3|TRBD2|-
CASSLAAGGSDTQYF
TGCGCCAGCAGCCTCGCAGCGGGAGGTTCAGATACGCAGTATTTT
>TRBJ2-2|TRBV29-1|TRBD1|-
CSVEGQRNTGELFF
TGCAGCGTTGAGGGACAGAGGAACACCGGGGAGCTGTTTTTT
>TRBJ1-5|TRBV27|-|-
CASSFSGDQPQHF
TGTGCCAGCAGTTTTTCAGGGGATCAGCCCCAGCATTTT
>TRBJ2-7|TRBV5-5|TRBD1|-
CASTFGTGVIYEQYF
TGTGCCAGCACCTTTGGGACAGGGGTTATCTACGAGCAGTACTTC
>TRBJ2-7|TRBV5-1|-|-
CASSLDRPFVDEQYF
TGCGCCAGCAGCTTGGACAGGCCCTTCGTCGACGAGCAGTACTTC
>TRBJ2-1|TRBV15|-|-
CATSRESPHRGGGVNEQFF
TGTGCCACCAGCAGAGAGTCCCCTCATAGGGGGGGAGGAGTGAATGAGCAGTTCTTC
>TRBJ2-7|TRBV6-5|TRBD1|-
CASSLQGGSYEQYF
TGTGCCAGCAGCCTACAGGGGGGATCCTACGAGCAGTACTTC
>TRBJ1-1|TRBV7-3|-|-
CASSLNGGTEAFF
TGTGCCAGCAGCTTAAATGGCGGCACTGAAGCTTTCTTT
>TRBJ1-1|TRBV7-9|-|-
CASSLEGRGTEAFF
TGTGCCAGCAGCTTAGAGGGGAGGGGCACTGAAGCTTTCTTT
>TRBJ2-5|TRBV27|TRBD1|-
CASSRLGTGEETQYF
TGTGCCAGCAGTCGTCTAGGGACAGGGGAAGAGACCCAGTACTTC
>TRBJ2-7|TRBV5-4|-|-
CASSSPGSSYEQYF
TGTGCCAGCAGCTCCCCAGGCAGCAGCTACGAGCAGTACTTC
>TRBJ1-1|TRBV19|-|-
CASSRYWGLITEAFF
TGTGCCAGTAGCCGTTATTGGGGCTTGATCACTGAAGCTTTCTTT
>TRBJ2-5|TRBV10-3|TRBD2|-
CAISEGTSGQETQYF
TGTGCCATCAGTGAGGGCACTAGCGGGCAAGAGACCCAGTACTTC
>TRBJ2-7|TRBV9|TRBD1|-
CASTPGQGRSEQYF
TGTGCCAGCACCCCGGGACAGGGAAGAAGCGAGCAGTACTTC
>TRBJ2-1|TRBV5-1|TRBD1|-
CASSHNPGQGRNEQFF
TGCGCCAGCAGCCACAATCCGGGACAGGGTAGAAATGAGCAGTTCTTC
>TRBJ2-7|TRBV11-3|-|-
CASSLDAGTYEQYF
TGTGCCAGCAGCTTAGATGCGGGAACCTACGAGCAGTACTTC
>TRBJ2-7|TRBV19|-|few
CASSSQDYEQYF
TGTGCCAGTAGTAGCCAGGACTACGAGCAGTACTTC
>TRBJ1-5|TRBV28|TRBD1|-
CASSSYTGGRNQPQHF
TGTGCCAGCAGTTCTTATACAGGGGGCCGCAATCAGCCCCAGCATTTT
>TRBJ2-7|TRBV5-1|-|few
CASSLGQPGEQYF
TGCGCCAGCAGCTTGGGCCAGCCGGGCGAGCAGTACTTC
>TRBJ2-5|TRBV6-6|TRBD2|-
CASSGRQPVETQYF
TGTGCCAGTAGCGGGAGGCAACCGGTAGAGACCCAGTACTTC
>TRBJ1-2|TRBV6-1|-|once
CASSEGLQGVRNYGYTF
TGTGCCAGCAGTGAAGGGCTACAGGGAGTAAGAAACTATGGCTACACCTTC
>TRBJ1-4|TRBV15|-|-
CATSRLPPGLNEKLFF
TGTGCCACCAGCAGACTCCCGCCAGGTCTCAATGAAAAACTGTTTTTT
>TRBJ2-7|TRBV28|TRBD1|-
CASSLGTGGFRSYEQYF
TGTGCCAGCAGTTTAGGGACAGGGGGTTTCCGCTCCTACGAGCAGTACTTC
>TRBJ2-7|TRBV28|-|-
CASSPHQPQGAYEQYF
TGTGCCAGCAGTCCCCACCAGCCCCAAGGAGCCTACGAGCAGTACTTC
>TRBJ2-7|TRBV5-8|-|-
CASSRPLGVTTEQYF
TGTGCCAGCAGCAGACCCCTCGGGGTGACTACGGAGCAGTACTTC
>TRBJ2-1|TRBV19|-|-
CASSTRQLSEQFF
TGTGCCAGTAGTACACGACAGCTAAGTGAGCAGTTCTTC
>TRBJ2-5|TRBV5-1|TRBD2|-
CASSGGLAGGVQETQYF
TGCGCCAGCAGCGGGGGACTAGCGGGCGGGGTCCAAGAGACCCAGTACTTC
>TRBJ2-2|TRBV5-4|-|-
CASSPGLRTGELFF
TGTGCCAGCAGCCCGGGACTCCGAACCGGGGAGCTGTTTTTT
>TRBJ2-2|TRBV28|-|-
CATRGVETNTGELFF
TGTGCCACCCGCGGGGTCGAAACCAACACCGGGGAGCTGTTTTTT
>TRBJ2-3|TRBV11-2|TRBD1|-
CASSLWRDRVPDTQYF
TGTGCCAGCAGCTTATGGCGGGACAGGGTGCCAGATACGCAGTATTTT
>TRBJ2-3|TRBV28|-|once
CASSTRTDTQYF
TGTGCCAGCAGTACTCGGACAGATACGCAGTATTTT
>TRBJ1-3|TRBV7-9|-|-
CASSLARGAYSGNTIYF
TGTGCCAGCAGCTTAGCGCGGGGGGCTTACTCTGGAAACACCATATATTTT
>TRBJ2-7|TRBV5-1|-|few
CASSLVQAAYEQYF
TGCGCCAGCAGCTTGGTACAGGCTGCCTACGAGCAGTACTTC
>TRBJ2-7|TRBV5-6|TRBD1|-
CASSSYGTGINEQYF
TGTGCCAGCAGCTCATATGGGACAGGGATCAACGAGCAGTACTTC